Below are 26 T cell receptor beta chains sequenced from a single sample in a study of T cells in Graves' hyperthyroidism and ophthalmopathy. RNA transcripts yielded amplified TCR beta CDR3 regions. When the TCR CDR3 underwent first-round RT-PCR, the HTBI primer set was used. TCRdb redid the calling of the multiplex PCR reads with MiXCR, one entry per CDR3 protein. This table has 300,000 to 450,000 distinct CDR3 sequences, approximately 13% appearing once. Sample: blood. The source of these receptors is a man younger than 45 with Graves' hyperthyroidism that later progressed to Graves' ophthalmopathy.

This clonotype was picked up many times. The rearrangement links TRBV2 to TRBJ1-2; weak D call: TRBD1 (5 bases). From germline, CDR1 is SNHLY and CDR2 FYNNEI. This CDR3 region has 14 residues. V was clipped by 10 bases and J by 3 bases, with 18 bases between them. The CDR3 here is CANLFQGLDYGYTF. The CDR3, as DNA: TGTGCCAATTTATTCCAGGGTTTGGACTATGGCTACACCTTC.

This clonotype was recorded at least ten times. The CDR3 region is CSAKTGRGTGELFF. The CDR3, as DNA: TGCAGTGCCAAGACAGGGCGGGGAACCGGGGAGCTGTTTTTT. This chain joins TRBV20-1 and TRBJ2-2, with TRBD1 as a possible D gene (7 bases). The CDR3 runs to 14 residues. Between the trimmed V and J ends, which lost 6 bases and 5 bases, there was a span of 16 bases. CDR1 is DFQATT and CDR2 is SNEGSKA in the germline V gene (reference sequence).

This clonotype was observed many times. The chain has TRBV15 and TRBJ2-2, with 12 bases identical to TRBD2. The CDR3 has 16 amino acids. V was pared by 5 bases and J by 6 bases, with 7 bases of the junction left unmatched. Germline V lookup: CDR1 LNHNV, CDR2 YYDKDF (reference sequence). The CDR3 sequence: CATSPSGGAGAGELFF. The CDR3 DNA is TGTGCCACCAGCCCTAGCGGGGGGGCCGGGGCCGGGGAGCTGTTTTTT.

As to this clonotype: A single base separates this from a much larger clone, so it may be a read error. CDR3 nucleotide sequence: TGTGCCATCAGTGAGTCGTGGGGGTTCGGAGACACCATATATTTT. It encodes CAISESWGFGDTIYF. This rearrangement joins TRBV10-3 to TRBJ1-3, with D possibly being TRBD1 (5 bases). Trimming cost V 0 bases and J 8 bases, with 14 bases left between them. Germline lookup yields CDR1 ENHRY and CDR2 SYGVKD. This CDR3 is 15 amino acids long.

This clonotype was counted between two and nine times. The chain is built from TRBV14 and TRBJ1-2; TRBD1 matches 10 bases. From germline, CDR1 is SGHDN and CDR2 FVKESK. The CDR3 has 16 residues. V gave up 0 bases and J gave up 7 bases; unmatched junction bases: 8. CDR3 sequence reads: CASSQDGGQGFGGYTF. Written as DNA, the CDR3 is TGTGCCAGCAGCCAAGATGGGGGACAGGGGTTTGGTGGCTACACCTTC. Variable domain in full (rest from reference TRBV14 and TRBJ1-2): EAGVTQFPSHSVIEKGQTVTLRCDPISGHDNLYWYRRVMGKEIKFLLHFVKESKQDESGMPNNRFLAERTGGTYSTLKVQPAELEDSGVYFCASSQDGGQGFGGYTFGSGTRLTVV.

This clonotype was counted a few times. The chain uses TRBV6-2 or TRBV6-3 and TRBJ1-6; D gene uncertain. The CDR3 runs 15 residues. The V gene lost 6 bases and the J gene lost 0 bases, with 9 bases spanning the gap. The V gene's germline CDR1 is MNHEY and CDR2 SVGEGT. CDR3 sequence (DNA): TGTGCCAGCAGCCGAGGGAGCTCCTATAATTCACCCCTCCACTTT. It codes for CASSRGSSYNSPLHF.

This clonotype was seen at least ten times. The V gene is TRBV20-1, the J gene TRBJ1-2; 10 positions agree with TRBD1. Germline-derived CDR1 and CDR2 are DFQATT and SNEGSKA (reference sequence). With V trimmed by 5 bases and J by 2 bases, 8 bases remained unmatched. The length of the CDR3 is 15 residues. The DNA of the CDR3 is TGCAGTGCTCCGAGGGGACAGGGGACGAACTATGGCTACACCTTC. Translating it yields CSAPRGQGTNYGYTF.

This clonotype came up many times. The gene calls are TRBV11-3 and TRBJ2-7, with TRBD1 as a possible D gene (5 bases). V lost 5 bases, J lost 4 bases, and 24 bases lay in between. Germline CDR1 and CDR2: SGHNT and YENEEA. The CDR3 has 17 amino acids. CDR3 sequence reads: CASSPYPQVMGIYEQYF. In DNA, the CDR3 is TGTGCCAGCAGCCCCTATCCACAGGTGATGGGGATTTACGAGCAGTACTTC.

This clonotype was picked up many times. The gene calls are TRBV5-6 and TRBJ1-2; D perhaps matches TRBD1 (6 bases). V was pared by 4 bases and J by 10 bases, with 11 bases between. Germline-derived CDR1 and CDR2 are SGHDT and YYEEEE. The length of the CDR3 is 11 residues. The DNA for the CDR3 is TGTGCCAGCAGCCACAGGGAGTCCTACACCTTC. This encodes CASSHRESYTF.

This clonotype was counted only a few times. The rearrangement links TRBV5-4 to TRBJ1-2; unclear D gene. This CDR3 has 16 amino acids. The germline V gene encodes CDR1 SGHNT and CDR2 YYREEE (reference sequence). V was clipped by 1 base and J by 7 bases, with 20 bases between them. The CDR3 DNA reads TGTGCCAGCAGCTTGTCGGGGAGCGTCCCCCCGGCTGGCTACACCTTC. It translates to CASSLSGSVPPAGYTF.

This clonotype has just one count. This may be a read error, as it is one base from a much larger clone. J is TRBJ2-5 and V is TRBV6-5, with D unresolved. The CDR3 contains 14 residues. CDR1 is MNHEY and CDR2 is SVGAGI in the germline V gene. The CDR3 nucleotides are TGTGCCAGCAGTTACCTGTCCAGTCAAGAGGCCCAGTACTTC. This codes for CASSYLSSQEAQYF.

As regards this clonotype: A much larger clone lies a single base off, so this may be a read error. DNA for the CDR3: TGTGCCAGCAGTCCATGGGACGGACTCTGGGGCTACACCTTC. Protein: CASSPWDGLWGYTF. This chain connects TRBV11-3 to TRBJ1-2, with D perhaps matching TRBD1 (5 bases). Germline-derived CDR1 and CDR2 are SGHNT and YENEEA. The CDR3 sequence is 14 residues long. With 6 bases removed from V and 8 bases from J, the gap between germline ends came to 19 bases.

This clonotype occurred a few times. The rearrangement links TRBV3-1 to TRBJ1-2, with a weak D call TRBD1 (5 bases). V lost 1 base to trimming and J lost 8 bases, with 14 bases between them. The CDR3 covers 14 residues. Germline V CDR1 and CDR2: LGHDT, YNNKEL (reference sequence). The CDR3 loop is CASSQGPGSLGYTF. CDR3 DNA sequence: TGTGCCAGCAGCCAAGGCCCAGGGAGTTTGGGCTACACCTTC.

This clonotype has ten or more counts. The chain links TRBV12-3 or TRBV12-4 to TRBJ1-6; TRBD1 matches at 7 bases. There are 13 residues in the CDR3. J gave up 9 bases and V 6 bases, and 5 bases lay outside the gene matches. CDR3 region: CASSLQGGSPLHF. The DNA of the CDR3 is TGTGCCAGCAGCTTGCAGGGGGGTTCACCCCTCCACTTT.

The rearrangement joins TRBV9 to TRBJ1-5, with a weak D call TRBD1 (5 bases). Germline V gene data show CDR1 as SGDLS and CDR2 as YYNGEE. The CDR3 covers 14 residues. With 0 bases removed from V and 5 bases from J, the gap between germline ends came to 9 bases. Here the CDR3 reads CASSVAGGDQPQHF. In DNA form, the CDR3 reads TGTGCCAGCAGCGTAGCTGGAGGGGATCAGCCCCAGCATTTT.

The chain links TRBV28 to TRBJ1-6; 7 nucleotides line up with TRBD1. CDR1 and CDR2 (germline): MDHEN, SYDVKM. CDR3 length: 15 residues. The J segment lost 8 bases and the V segment lost 6 bases, leaving 10 bases of the junction unmatched. CDR3 residues: CASSPLTGIYSPLHF. As DNA, the CDR3 is TGTGCCAGCAGCCCGTTGACAGGGATATATTCACCCCTCCACTTT.

The J gene is TRBJ2-1, the V gene TRBV7-2; 12 bases align to TRBD2. CDR1 is SGHTA and CDR2 is FQGNSA in the germline V gene. With 5 bases clipped from V and 8 bases from J, the junction kept 7 bases outside the gene matches. The CDR3 has 15 amino acids. CDR3 in amino acids: CASSLSSGGAYEQFF. Here the CDR3 DNA reads TGTGCCAGCAGCCTATCTAGCGGGGGGGCCTATGAGCAGTTCTTC.

In this sample, this clonotype turned up many times. The chain combines TRBV7-3 with TRBJ1-1; no clear D. Trimming left V 1 base short and J 1 base short, with 4 bases between. Germline CDR1 is SGHTA and CDR2 is FQGTGA. The CDR3 extends over 13 amino acids. CDR3 residues: CASSLIANTEAFF. In nucleotides, the CDR3 is TGTGCCAGCAGCTTAATTGCGAACACTGAAGCTTTCTTT.

The chain carries TRBV7-3 and TRBJ2-5; 9 nucleotides match TRBD2. The junction had 11 bases not matched to a gene; V was cut back by 2 bases and J by 1 base. This CDR3 contains 18 residues. Germline V lookup: CDR1 SGHTA, CDR2 FQGTGA. CDR3 amino acids: CASSLLGRKAGGQETQYF. The CDR3 coding sequence is TGTGCCAGCAGCTTATTGGGGCGGAAAGCGGGGGGCCAAGAGACCCAGTACTTC.

This clonotype was found a few times. The rearrangement links TRBV5-5 to TRBJ2-1, with D perhaps matching TRBD1 or TRBD2 (5 bases each). Trimming removed 4 bases from V and 2 bases from J, with 10 bases in between. This CDR3 contains 14 residues. Germline V lookup: CDR1 SGHKS, CDR2 YYEKEE (reference sequence). This CDR3 reads CASSPGRTYNEQFF. The CDR3 nucleotides read TGTGCCAGCAGCCCGGGACGGACCTACAATGAGCAGTTCTTC.

This clonotype was recorded many times. The chain joins TRBV7-9 to TRBJ1-1; D uncertain. V was clipped by 6 bases and J by 11 bases, with 19 bases between them. Looked up from germline, CDR1 is SEHNR and CDR2 is FQNEAQ (reference sequence). The CDR3 is 13 residues long. The DNA for the CDR3 is TGTGCCAGCAGTTCGGTGCTGGAACCTCGGGCTTTCTTT. This codes for CASSSVLEPRAFF.

The sample holds a few counts of this clonotype. The chain uses TRBV6-5 and TRBJ1-5, with D tentatively TRBD1 (6 bases). Trimming pared 2 bases from V and 5 bases from J, leaving 10 bases between. The CDR3 length is 14 residues. Germline assignment: CDR1 MNHEY and CDR2 SVGAGI. The CDR3 sequence: CASSYGQYYQPQHF. DNA of the CDR3: TGTGCCAGCAGTTACGGACAGTACTATCAGCCCCAGCATTTT.

The V gene is TRBV5-1, the J gene TRBJ2-2; 8 nucleotides line up with TRBD2. The germline V gene encodes CDR1 SGHRS and CDR2 YFSETQ. Trimming removed 1 base from V and 1 base from J; junction bases left unmatched: 3. CDR3 size: 16 residues. The CDR3 nucleotides read TGCGCCAGCAGCTTGCCCCTAGCGGGGAACACCGGGGAGCTGTTTTTT. This sequence encodes CASSLPLAGNTGELFF.

Ten or more counts support this clonotype. The CDR3, as DNA: TGTGCCAGCAGCTTAGTTGGGGGACTAGCGGGGGAGACCCAGTACTTC. Translating gives CASSLVGGLAGETQYF. The chain couples TRBV11-3 to TRBJ2-5; 13 positions match TRBD2. The CDR3 runs to 16 residues. The J segment lost 5 bases and the V segment lost 1 base, leaving 4 bases of the junction unmatched. Germline lookup yields CDR1 SGHNT and CDR2 YENEEA.

This clonotype appeared many times. The V call is TRBV28, the J call TRBJ1-1, with TRBD1 as a possible D gene (5 bases). CDR1 is MDHEN, CDR2 SYDVKM, per germline. The CDR3 contains 12 residues. Between the trimmed V and J ends, which lost 7 bases and 5 bases, there was a span of 11 bases. CDR3 DNA: TGTGCCAGCACCCTGGGGGGGACTGAAGCTTTCTTT. Protein sequence: CASTLGGTEAFF.

This clonotype appeared a few times. The genes are TRBV5-1 and TRBJ2-2; unclear D gene. Germline V gives CDR1 SGHRS, CDR2 YFSETQ. Trimming shortened V by 6 bases and J by 8 bases, and 14 bases separated the two germline ends. This CDR3 contains 13 residues. Written as DNA, the CDR3 is TGCGCCAGCAAGCGAGACTTCGGGGGGGAGCTGTTTTTT. It translates to CASKRDFGGELFF.